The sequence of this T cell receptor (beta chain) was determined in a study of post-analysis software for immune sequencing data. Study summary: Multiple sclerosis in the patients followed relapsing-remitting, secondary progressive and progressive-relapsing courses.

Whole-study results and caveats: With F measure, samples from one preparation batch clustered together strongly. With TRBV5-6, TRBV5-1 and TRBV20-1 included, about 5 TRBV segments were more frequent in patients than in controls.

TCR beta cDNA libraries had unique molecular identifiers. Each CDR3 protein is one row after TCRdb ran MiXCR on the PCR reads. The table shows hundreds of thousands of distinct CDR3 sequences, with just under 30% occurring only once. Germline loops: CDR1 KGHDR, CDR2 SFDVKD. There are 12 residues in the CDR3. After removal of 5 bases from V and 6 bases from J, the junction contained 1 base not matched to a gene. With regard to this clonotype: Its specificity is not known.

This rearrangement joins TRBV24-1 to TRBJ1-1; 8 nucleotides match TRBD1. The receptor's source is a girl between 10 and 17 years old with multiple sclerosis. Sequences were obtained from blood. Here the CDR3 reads CATSGRGPEAFF. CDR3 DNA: TGTGCCACCAGTGGCAGGGGGCCTGAAGCTTTCTTT.